The T cell receptor (beta chain) described here comes from a study of cytomegalovirus exposure and HLA in healthy donors. Primers included in the PCR were 60 Vbeta and 13 Jbeta primers. The method was immunoSEQ multiplex PCR; TCRdb's version includes in-frame clones alone and lacks a portion of them. The sample has 90,000 to 100,000 clones, around a tenth seen once. Of note for this clone: No antigen is known for it.

The study, taken as a whole, reports: In a later analysis, TCR beta V- and J-gene trimming was associated with a missense DCLRE1C variant. It emerged from a later analysis that several of the most significant clusters appeared to be linked to common viral pathogens. Per a prior analysis, the majority of TCR beta V segments were productive roughly 90% or roughly 30% of the time.

The origin of this receptor is a man aged 50 to 59 in good health and CMV-seropositive. The sample taken for sequencing was PBMCs.

CDR3 residues: CSAGQVNTEAFF. The CDR3 nucleotides read TGCAGCGCTGGACAGGTGAACACTGAAGCTTTCTTT. The rearrangement links TRBV29-1 to TRBJ1-1, with 7 bases fitting TRBD1. Looked up from germline, CDR1 is SQVTM and CDR2 is ANQGSEA. The V segment lost 7 bases and the J segment 0 bases; nucleotides outside the gene matches: 2. The CDR3 length is 12 residues.